The entry below gives a single TCR beta chain sequence along with its context. Its antigen is unidentified. Germline V gene lookup returns CDR1 LNHDA and CDR2 SQIVND (reference sequence). The CDR3 covers 15 residues. Trimming took off 3 bases at V and 0 bases at J, with 10 bases between the two ends. This record belongs to a study of T cell repertoires in cytomegalovirus infection. Background on the study: Evidence of both CMV infection and a matching HLA type came from public TCR beta signatures. General study results and limits: HLA-C-restricted CMV-specific TCR beta clonotypes were dominant in the ex vivo response. Based on cumulative public TCR beta family frequency, carriers of CMV plus the relevant HLA were identified.

TCRdb ran MiXCR on the reads and lists one entry per CDR3 protein. The top ten hold roughly an eighth of the sample, which has 400,000 or so distinct CDR3 sequences, about 33% seen once. The rearrangement joins TRBV19 to TRBJ2-3, with D hard to call. This clonotype originated in a human donor in good health (CMV status not recorded). Some clones in this sample may be carry-over from other donors' samples. The specimen sequenced was PBMCs. The CDR3 here is CASSIEARSTDTQYF. The CDR3 coding sequence is TGTGCCAGTAGTATCGAGGCGAGGAGCACAGATACGCAGTATTTT.